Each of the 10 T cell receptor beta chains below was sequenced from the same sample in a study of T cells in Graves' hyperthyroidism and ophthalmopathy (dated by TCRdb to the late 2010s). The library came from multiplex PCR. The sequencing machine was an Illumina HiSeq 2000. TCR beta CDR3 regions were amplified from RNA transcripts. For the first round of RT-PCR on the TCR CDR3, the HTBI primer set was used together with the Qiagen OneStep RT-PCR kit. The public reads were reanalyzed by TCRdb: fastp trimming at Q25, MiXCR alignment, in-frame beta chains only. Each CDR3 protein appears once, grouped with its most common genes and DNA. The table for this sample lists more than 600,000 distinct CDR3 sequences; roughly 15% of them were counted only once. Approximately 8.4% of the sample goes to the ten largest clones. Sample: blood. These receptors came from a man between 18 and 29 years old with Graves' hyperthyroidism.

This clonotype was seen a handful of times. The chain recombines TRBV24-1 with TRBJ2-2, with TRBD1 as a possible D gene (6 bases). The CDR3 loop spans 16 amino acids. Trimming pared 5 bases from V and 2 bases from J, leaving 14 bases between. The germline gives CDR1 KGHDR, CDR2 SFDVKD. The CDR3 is CATSGLGTSNTGELFF. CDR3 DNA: TGTGCCACCAGTGGCCTAGGGACATCCAACACCGGGGAGCTGTTTTTT.

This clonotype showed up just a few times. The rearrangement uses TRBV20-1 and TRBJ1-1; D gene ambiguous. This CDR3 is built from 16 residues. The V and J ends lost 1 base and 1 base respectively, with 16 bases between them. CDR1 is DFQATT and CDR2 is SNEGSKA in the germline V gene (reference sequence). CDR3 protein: CSARGREGNGNTEAFF. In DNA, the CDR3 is TGCAGTGCTAGAGGAAGGGAGGGAAATGGGAACACTGAAGCTTTCTTT.

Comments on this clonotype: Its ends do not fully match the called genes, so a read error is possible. The CDR3 loop is CAGSGQDHYEQYF. In DNA form, the CDR3 reads TGTGCCGGCAGCGGCCAGGATCACTACGAGCAGTACTTC. The rearrangement uses TRBV28 and TRBJ2-7; tentative D call: TRBD2 (5 bases). The CDR3 loop spans 13 amino acids. Germline V gene lookup returns CDR1 MDHEN and CDR2 SYDVKM.

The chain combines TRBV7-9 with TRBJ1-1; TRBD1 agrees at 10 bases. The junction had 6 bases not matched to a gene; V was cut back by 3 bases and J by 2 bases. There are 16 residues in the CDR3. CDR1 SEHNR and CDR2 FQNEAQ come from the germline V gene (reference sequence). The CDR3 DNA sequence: TGTGCCAGCAGCTTGGGACAGGGGTATGGCAACACTGAAGCTTTCTTT. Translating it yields CASSLGQGYGNTEAFF.

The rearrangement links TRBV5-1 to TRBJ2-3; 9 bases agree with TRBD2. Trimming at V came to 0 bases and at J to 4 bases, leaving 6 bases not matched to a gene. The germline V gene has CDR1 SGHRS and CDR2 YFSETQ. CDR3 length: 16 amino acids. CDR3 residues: CASSLAVAGVADTQYF. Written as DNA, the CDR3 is TGCGCCAGCAGCTTGGCGGTAGCGGGAGTCGCAGATACGCAGTATTTT.

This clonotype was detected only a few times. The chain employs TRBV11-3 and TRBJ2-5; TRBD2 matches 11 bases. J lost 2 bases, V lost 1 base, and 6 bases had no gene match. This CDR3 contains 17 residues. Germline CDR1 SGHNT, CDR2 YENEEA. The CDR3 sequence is CASSLGPGTSGQETQYF. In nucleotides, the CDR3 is TGTGCCAGCAGCTTAGGCCCCGGGACTAGCGGACAAGAGACCCAGTACTTC.

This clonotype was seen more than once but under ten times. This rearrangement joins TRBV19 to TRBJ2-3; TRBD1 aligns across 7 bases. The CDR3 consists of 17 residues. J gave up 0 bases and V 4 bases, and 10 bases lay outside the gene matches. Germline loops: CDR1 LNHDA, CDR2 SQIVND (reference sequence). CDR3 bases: TGTGCCAGTAGTACAAGCCATCGGGACAGAAGCACAGATACGCAGTATTTT. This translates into CASSTSHRDRSTDTQYF.

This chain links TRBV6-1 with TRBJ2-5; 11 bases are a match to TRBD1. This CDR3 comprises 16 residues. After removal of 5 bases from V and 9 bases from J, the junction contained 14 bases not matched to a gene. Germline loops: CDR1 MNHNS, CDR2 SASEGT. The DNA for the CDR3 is TGTGCCAGCAGTTTCAGGACAGGGGGCGGCTTGATGGCCCAGTACTTC. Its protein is CASSFRTGGGLMAQYF.

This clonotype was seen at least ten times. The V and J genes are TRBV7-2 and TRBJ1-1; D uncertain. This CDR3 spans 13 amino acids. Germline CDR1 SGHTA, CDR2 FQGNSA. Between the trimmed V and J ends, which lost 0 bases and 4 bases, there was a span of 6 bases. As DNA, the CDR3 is TGTGCCAGCAGCTTAGCCTTTGGCACTGAAGCTTTCTTT. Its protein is CASSLAFGTEAFF.

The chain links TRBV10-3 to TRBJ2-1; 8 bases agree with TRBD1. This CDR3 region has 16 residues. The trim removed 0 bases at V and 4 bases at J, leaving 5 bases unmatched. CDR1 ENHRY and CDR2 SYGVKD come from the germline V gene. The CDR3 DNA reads TGTGCCATCAGTGAGTCGCCGGGACAGGTTTACAATGAGCAGTTCTTC. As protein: CAISESPGQVYNEQFF.